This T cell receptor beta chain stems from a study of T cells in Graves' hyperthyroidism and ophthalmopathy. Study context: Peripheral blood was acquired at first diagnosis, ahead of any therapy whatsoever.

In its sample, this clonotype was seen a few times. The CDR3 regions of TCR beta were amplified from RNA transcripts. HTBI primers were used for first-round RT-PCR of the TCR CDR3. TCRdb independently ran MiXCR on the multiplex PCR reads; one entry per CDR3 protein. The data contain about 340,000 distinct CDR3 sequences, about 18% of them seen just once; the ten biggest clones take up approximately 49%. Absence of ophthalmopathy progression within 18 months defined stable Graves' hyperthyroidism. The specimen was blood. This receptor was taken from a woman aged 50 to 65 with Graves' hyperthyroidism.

CDR3 sequence (DNA): TGTGCCACCAGCCCCCGGGACAGAAGCTCTGGGGCCAACGTCCTGACTTTC. This sequence encodes CATSPRDRSSGANVLTF. V usage is TRBV15 and J usage is TRBJ2-6; TRBD1 matches at 7 bases. V dropped 5 bases and J dropped 0; count of bases not matched to a gene: 7. There are 17 residues in the CDR3. The V gene's germline CDR1 is LNHNV and CDR2 YYDKDF (reference sequence).